This T cell receptor (beta chain) was retrieved from a study of shared clonotypes between healthy human individuals (dated by TCRdb to the early 2020s). Study-level background: Two women and a few men aged 18 to 49 years were included in the cohort. For each donor, three plates each were used for CD4 naive and CD4 memory, two plates were used for CD8 naive, and one plate was used for CD8 memory. Blood TCR repertoires of five healthy adults were deeply sequenced to estimate repertoire size and the extent of clonotype sharing between individuals. Libraries were prepared and TCR repertoires were sequenced by different laboratories using diverse techniques, in order to increase sequencing depth and limit assay-specific biases. Between about 0.9 and 10 billion PBMCs per donor were obtained by leukapheresis. Study-wide conclusions, independent of this receptor: Based on pairwise subsampling, the degree of clonotype sharing among donors was expected to be affected by sequencing depth. Clonotypes shared by all four sorted-subset donors showed higher generation probabilities than non-shared clonotypes. Sampling was restricted to blood, and TCR repertoires in tissues likely differ from the TCR repertoires found in blood. Rarefaction of sorted-subset datasets indicated incomplete sequencing despite the large sequencing depth. Because the study included only a small number of donors, the genetic and exposure-history diversity represented was limited. Naive subsets generally had larger estimated clonotype richness than memory subsets. Around 5% of naive CD4, roughly 3.6% of naive CD8, 2.3% of memory CD4, and less than 0.45% of memory CD8 clonotypes were shared across a few donors.

Healthy HIV-negative adults with no recently reported acute infections or vaccinations were included as donors. Every donor was a Caucasian adult residing in Nashville, Tennessee, USA. Magnetic negative selection was used to enrich CD4+ T cells, after which naive cells were positively selected on CD45RA and the negative fraction became the memory subset. Blood was obtained by leukapheresis, after which PBMCs were separated by Ficoll-Histopaque density gradient centrifugation and cryopreserved in liquid nitrogen vapor phase. Analytical flow cytometry was used to check the purity and quantity of every magnetically sorted T cell population. Each sorted fraction had its genomic DNA isolated and then quantified by UV absorbance on a Nanodrop 2000c. TCR CDR3 regions were amplified from genomic DNA by multiplex PCR using the deep immunoSEQ assay. Extracted genomic DNA from each cell subset was distributed evenly across all wells of several immunoSEQ 96-well plates, and each plate was treated as a replicate. For sorted subsets, 200 to 250 ng genomic DNA, equal to some 30,000 T cell genomes, was loaded into each replicate PCR. The purified libraries were quantified using a Qubit 3.0 fluorometer, sized with a Bioanalyzer 2100, and then quantified again using the KAPA Library Quantification kit. Every immunoSEQ 96-well plate was sequenced on a separate single-read 150-cycle Illumina NextSeq 550 flow cell. In the original analysis: The immunoSEQ output contained only junctional sequences without quality scores, so filtering could not match that applied to full-length reads. To assign V/J genes and CDR3, sequences were annotated against IMGT germline references using PyIR, a Python wrapper for IgBLAST v1.9. Any read was removed if the V/J assignment was weak (E-value above 1e-6), the CDR3 was missing, or the read contained stop codons, out-of-frame junctions, or ambiguous translated residues. V3J clonotypes were defined by identical inferred V gene, J gene, and CDR3 amino acid sequence. The percentage overlap between two repertoires was calculated by dividing the number of shared unique clonotypes by the size of the smaller repertoire. RTK rarefaction, the Chao1 estimator, and Recon v2.1 estimates of unobserved clonotypes were used to assess repertoire richness. Generation probabilities were computed with OLGA for all TCRbeta clonotypes obtained by the gDNA method from several donors. Imported from immuneACCESS, the table was reduced by TCRdb to in-frame sequences with V and J called. These copies leave out some clones; in studies compared against another copy, an unresolved V gene accounts for under half, and the cause of the remainder is not known. V, J and clone size were drawn from that table, and D and trimming were deduced from the DNA. Present in this sample are 1 million to 1.3 million clones, more than 75% of which were seen just once. 0.5% to 0.65% of the sample rests with the top ten.

With respect to this clone: What this receptor recognizes is not known. The sample holds no much larger clone one base away, and base qualities are not on file.

The CDR1 and CDR2 encoded by the germline V gene (reference sequence) are GTSNPN and SVGIG. Relative to germline, V is missing 3 bases and J is missing 10 bases, with 11 bases of the junction outside any gene match. CDR3 length: 15 amino acids, cysteine to phenylalanine. The sequence is cut down to CDR3 DNA, 45 bases in frame from base 1. The sample comprised memory CD4+ T cells from PBMCs. The cell subset or site label, read with the paper, signifies: CD45RA-negative fraction. This chain joins TRBV30 to TRBJ2-2; 10 nucleotides in the junction match TRBD1. This receptor was taken from a man aged 18 to 29 in good health. Some clones in this sample may be carry-over from other donors' samples. The CDR3 protein is CAWRETGGPRLELFF. The base sequence is TGTGCCTGGAGGGAGACAGGGGGCCCTCGGCTGGAGCTGTTTTTT. Beyond the CDR3, the reference TRBV30 and TRBJ2-2 genes provide the residues; the full variable domain reads: SQTIHQWPATLVQPVGSPLSLECTVEGTSNPNLYWYRQAAGRGLQLLFYSVGIGQISSEVPQNLSASRPQDRQFILSSKKLLLSDSGFYLCAWRETGGPRLELFFGEGSRLTVL.